The entry below describes one T cell receptor (beta chain). Its antigen target is currently unknown. It has no much larger one-base neighbor in the sample; base qualities were not kept. This sample is part of a study of cytomegalovirus exposure and HLA in healthy donors (dated by TCRdb to about 2017). Broadly, across the study: An earlier analysis of 587 of the donors reported roughly 270 Gb of sequence data and 117 million unique TCR beta sequences from 190 million or so T cells. An early release covering 500 to 750 HLA-typed donors comprised roughly 300 gigabases of sequencing data and 85 million or so unique TCR sequences. The genetic ancestry cluster associated with self-reported Caucasian donors included about 81% of the roughly 400 genotyped donors. The study aimed to test whether cataloging public T cell receptors could reveal signatures of past pathogen exposure. Using immunosequencing, the study profiled T cell repertoires from roughly 650 subjects and related those repertoires to cytomegalovirus serostatus. In addition to the first cohort of 650 to 800 subjects, a separate validation cohort of 120 different subjects was used. The study combined high-throughput TCR immunosequencing, statistical association of individual TCRs with disease status, and machine learning to predict cytomegalovirus infection status. A later analysis re-analyzed previously published TCR beta repertoires from roughly 600 donors and added high-resolution HLA genotyping to study TCR occurrence patterns. The later analysis used no new phenotypic data to find candidate immune exposures, relying instead on TCR beta sequences and their occurrence across donors. To decide whether each TCR beta V gene segment behaved as functional or pseudogenic, an earlier analysis of some 570 of the donors relied on high-throughput TCR beta sequencing. Donor age, sex, ethnicity and CMV serostatus were compiled alongside the repertoire data. In a later genetic analysis, genome-wide SNP genotypes for about three fifths of the roughly 670 donors were used, and that subset was treated as a discovery cohort. Every discovery cohort repertoire had been produced on one sequencing platform. HLA typing included class I and class II loci at four-digit resolution. Typing coverage varied by locus: about 620-630 donors for A, B, C, DRB1 and DQB1; around 560 for DQA1; approximately 570 for DPA1; roughly 450 for DPB1. Roughly 5 DR-DQ haplotypes were handled as single units for association and clustering, since linkage in the cohort was strong. Across approximately 420 genotyped donors of the cohort, an average of about 240,000 unique TCR beta nucleotide sequences per donor were sequenced, and around 20% of those sequences were non-productive.

CDR1 and CDR2 were assigned from the germline V gene as SGHDT and YYEEEE. The CDR3, cysteine through phenylalanine, is 12 amino acids long. The entry retains the CDR3 DNA only, 36 bases that are in frame from base 1. At the junction V is shortened by 2 bases and J by 11 bases; bases outside the gene matches: 6. Points the paper makes about the study in general: The 87-base-pair reads could not distinguish some IMGT-functional V segments, including TRBV6-2 and TRBV6-3, so those segments were excluded. The cohort was sequenced for TCR beta chains only, and without alpha or paired-chain data the features that could be detected were limited. The study listed 150 to 200 TCR beta chains as associated with cytomegalovirus. In a later analysis, HLA-associated TCR beta chains were found to be more clonally expanded and to have lower generation probabilities than equally common non-associated chains. An earlier analysis of approximately 500 of the donors showed that most TCR beta V segments appeared in productive rearrangements either about 87% or about 30% of the time, which broadly matched IMGT annotations. The classifier was reported to diagnose cytomegalovirus status with high specificity and sensitivity in both the original and validation cohorts. Linkage disequilibrium might explain the correlated functional status among segregating V segments, but an unknown experimental factor could not be excluded. A later genetic analysis reported fewer N-insertions in productive TCRs among donors in an Asian-associated ancestry cluster than the roughly 720-donor mean. A further reported finding was that TCR beta sequences accurately predicted the HLA-A and HLA-B alleles for most subjects in the first cohort. The earlier analysis of 587 of the donors excluded fewer than 20 rarely observed V segments, including chromosome 9 orphons, because counts were too low. A few of the identified cytomegalovirus-associated TCR beta chains were confirmed in vitro to be specific for cytomegalovirus antigens. HLA typing was unavailable for some donors at each locus, so association tests used only the typed subset. A later genetic analysis associated a missense DCLRE1C variant with V-gene and J-gene trimming of TCR beta chains, and an independent cohort replicated the association. According to a later analysis, most CMV-associated TCR beta chains appeared to be HLA-restricted, and the HLA associations seemed to be driven largely by CMV exposure. When HLA alleles, especially DR and DQ, strongly co-occurred, attributing TCR associations to individual alleles was difficult. Specific HLA alleles were associated with 16,951 TCR beta sequences at a false discovery rate of 0.05 in a later analysis. A cluster of highly shared sequence variants was judged likely to represent a technical artifact of the sequencing pipeline. Most TCR sequences were observed very rarely across donors, whereas some public TCRs were present in many individuals. According to a later analysis, parvovirus B19, influenza, CMV and Epstein-Barr virus appeared linked to several top co-occurrence clusters. According to the authors, the approach could potentially be generalized to other disease states and immunological phenotypes. A later analysis found that TCR association rates varied across HLA loci, with DRB1 alleles showing the most associated TCRs and HLA-C alleles the fewest. Presence/absence analyses assumed roughly uniform sequencing depth across donors, an assumption that may not hold. For the cohort, immune exposure information was limited to CMV serostatus.

The cohort consisted of approximately 670 healthy bone marrow donors. All cohort members were sampled while nominally healthy, although unrecorded immune exposures were likely present. The donor tested CMV seronegative and was one of the 352 seronegative cohort members. Each donor provided a peripheral blood sample, and peripheral blood mononuclear cells were used for TCR beta sequencing. Genomic DNA extraction from the blood cell samples was performed with the Qiagen DNeasy Blood Extraction Kit. The library was obtained by the immunoSEQ multiplex PCR assay. For the multiplex PCR, a mixture combining 60 forward primers for TCR Vbeta segments and 13 reverse primers for TCR Jbeta segments was used. The CDR3 region of rearranged TCR beta genes was amplified from genomic DNA by a multiplex PCR assay. The Illumina HiSeq System was used to sequence the amplified TCR beta libraries as 87-base-pair reads. Regarding the original processing steps: Across the 500 to 750 repertoires, a later analysis counted tens of millions of unique TCR beta chains, around 11 million of which were shared by at least two donors. A nearest-neighbor algorithm error-corrected the raw reads and collapsed the reads into unique sequences, merging closely related sequences to remove PCR and sequencing errors. V, D and J gene segments were assigned by aligning CDR3 sequences to IMGT reference sequences. For a sequence to be retained, a match of at least six nucleotides was required to both a V gene segment and a J gene segment. A rearrangement counted as productive if the CDR3 had no stop codons and remained in frame with V and J, and every other rearrangement counted as non-productive. Following IMGT convention, CDR3 was defined as the stretch from the second conserved V-encoded cysteine up to the conserved J-encoded phenylalanine. In an earlier analysis of just under 600 of the donors, sequences lacking an unambiguous match to a single V gene segment were excluded. In an earlier analysis of approximately 610 of the donors, V segments were called functional above 56.7% productive rearrangements and were called segregating when the between-donor standard deviation exceeded 5%. A statistical classification framework was built for diagnosing cytomegalovirus status from the catalog of TCR beta chain sequences. A later analysis assigned V and J genes by comparing TCR nucleotide sequences with IMGT/GENE-DB human TR gene sequences. Using the TCRdist pipeline, a later analysis assigned CDR3 sequences along with most-parsimonious VDJ recombination scenarios. In a later analysis, every TCR beta chain was defined by the combination of its CDR3 amino acid sequence and its V-gene family, and reads without a unique V-gene family were dropped. In a later analysis, 450 to 600 highly shared, low-generation-probability nucleotide sequences were removed to address suspected cross-contamination and a sequencing artifact. In a later analysis, a clonal expansion index was calculated for each public chain from normalized within-repertoire ranks of inferred template counts. Generation probabilities in a later analysis came from a VDJ recombination model fitted to out-of-frame rearrangements, and those results were checked against IGoR. Hypergeometric tests were used in a later analysis to score TCR-TCR, TCR-HLA and TCR-CMV co-occurrence, with a repertoire-size bias correction applied to the TCR pairs. In a later analysis, false discovery rates were estimated by permuting HLA or CMV assignments 20 times. A later analysis grouped co-occurring TCRs with DBSCAN, adding TCRdist sequence similarity when clustering within HLA-allele-positive subsets. Co-occurrence clustering excluded repertoires with fewer than 30,000 or more than 120,000 public chains, plus five with anomalous nucleotide sharing. Not all clones reach the TCRdb copy of this immuneACCESS table, which keeps in-frame sequences only. Checked studies attribute under half of the gap to unresolved V genes and leave the rest unexplained. From that table come the V and J calls and clone size; the DNA was used to work out D and trimming. For this sample the table gives some 180,000 clones, of which 77% were detected only once. The top ten clones comprise around 1.5% of the sample.

Recombination joined TRBV5-6 with TRBJ2-7, and 8 junction bases match TRBD1. What was sequenced was PBMCs. The sequence was obtained from a man between 18 and 35 years old in good health and CMV-seronegative. The bases read TGTGCCAGCAGCTTAGGCAGGGGGCCAGAGTACTTC. The translation is CASSLGRGPEYF.